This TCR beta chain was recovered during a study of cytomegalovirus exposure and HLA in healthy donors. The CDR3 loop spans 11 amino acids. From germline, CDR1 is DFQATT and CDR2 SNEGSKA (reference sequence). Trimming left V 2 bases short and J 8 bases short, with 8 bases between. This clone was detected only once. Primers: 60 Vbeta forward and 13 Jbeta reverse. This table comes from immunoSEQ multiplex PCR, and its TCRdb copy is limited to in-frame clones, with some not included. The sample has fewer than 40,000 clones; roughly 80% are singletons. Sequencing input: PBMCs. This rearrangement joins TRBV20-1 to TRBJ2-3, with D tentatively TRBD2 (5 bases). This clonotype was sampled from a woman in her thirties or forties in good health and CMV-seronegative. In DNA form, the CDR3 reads TGCAGTGCTAGAAGGGCGGGTACGCAGTATTTT. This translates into CSARRAGTQYF.